These 30 T cell receptor beta chains share one sample of origin, sequenced in a study of human T cells and chemical hapten exposure. Time point meaning: pre-sensitization, week 0. The sample's treatment: therapeutic diphenylcyclopropenone sensitization with weekly scalp DPC. TCRdb reprocessed the RACE reads via MiXCR and lists one record per CDR3 protein. The sample lists about 250,000 distinct CDR3 sequences, around 7.3% occurring once. The sequencing here drew on whole blood, taken in connection with sensitization to the hapten diphenylcyclopropenone (DPC). These receptors came from a man aged 18 to 30 with alopecia areata. Some clones in this sample may be carry-over from other donors' samples.

The chain has TRBV9 and TRBJ2-3; D call uncertain. The germline V and J ends were trimmed by 0 bases and 2 bases, with 7 bases remaining between them. Germline CDR1 and CDR2: SGDLS and YYNGEE. This CDR3 is 14 amino acids long. The CDR3 DNA sequence: TGTGCCAGCAGCGTAGGCGCCTCCACAGATACGCAGTATTTT. This translates into CASSVGASTDTQYF.

This clonotype was counted many times. In nucleotides, the CDR3 is TGTGCCAGCATGTTAACTAACTATGGCTACACCTTC. It encodes CASMLTNYGYTF. V is TRBV6-6 and J is TRBJ1-2; no definite D call. The CDR3 is 12 residues long. The germline V gene encodes CDR1 MNHNY and CDR2 SVGAGI (reference sequence). V lost 7 bases and J 0 bases, leaving 6 bases between the germline ends.

The chain employs TRBV6-2 or TRBV6-3 and TRBJ1-6; D is possibly TRBD1 (6 bases). Between the trimmed V and J ends, which lost 6 bases and 9 bases, there was a span of 21 bases. Germline V gene sequence: CDR1 MNHEY, CDR2 SVGEGT. The CDR3 extends over 16 amino acids. This chain's CDR3 is CASSHDRSLIGSPLHF. The CDR3 DNA reads as TGTGCCAGCAGCCACGACAGGTCCCTAATCGGTTCACCCCTCCACTTT.

This clonotype was recorded a few times. The gene calls are TRBV2 and TRBJ1-4; 7 bases are a match to TRBD1. This CDR3 spans 13 amino acids. The V segment lost 4 bases and the J segment 10 bases; nucleotides outside the gene matches: 6. Looked up from germline, CDR1 is SNHLY and CDR2 is FYNNEI. The CDR3 sequence: CASSAGTVGKLFF. As DNA, the CDR3 is TGTGCCAGCAGTGCCGGGACAGTGGGAAAACTGTTTTTT.

This clonotype was recorded a few times. This chain joins TRBV15 and TRBJ2-3; 9 positions agree with TRBD2. Germline V gene sequence: CDR1 LNHNV, CDR2 YYDKDF (reference sequence). The CDR3 covers 20 residues. V shed 3 bases and J 0 bases; nucleotides not matched to a gene: 16. The CDR3 loop reads CATSSGLAGSSRQSTDTQYF. In DNA, the CDR3 is TGTGCCACCAGCAGTGGCCTAGCGGGGTCATCCAGGCAAAGCACAGATACGCAGTATTTT.

This clonotype was counted a few times. The rearrangement uses TRBV4-3 and TRBJ2-5; 8 bases agree with TRBD1. Germline trimming cut 5 bases from V and 5 bases from J; bases unmatched to any gene: 13. Germline CDR1 is LGHNA and CDR2 is YSLEER. The length of the CDR3 is 16 residues. This CDR3 reads CASSGHLQGVGETQYF. The DNA for the CDR3 is TGCGCCAGCAGCGGGCACTTACAGGGGGTCGGGGAGACCCAGTACTTC.

The chain joins TRBV6-2 or TRBV6-3 to TRBJ1-1; D is unclear. The germline V gene has CDR1 MNHEY and CDR2 SVGEGT. The CDR3 contains 14 residues. Trimming pared 2 bases from V and 5 bases from J, leaving 12 bases between. The CDR3 region is CASSYQGQWTEAFF. The DNA of the CDR3 is TGTGCCAGCAGTTACCAAGGGCAGTGGACTGAAGCTTTCTTT.

This clonotype appeared many times. V is TRBV6-6 and J is TRBJ2-5, with a weak D call TRBD2 (5 bases). Trimming left V 6 bases short and J 3 bases short, with 14 bases between. Germline CDR1 MNHNY, CDR2 SVGAGI (reference sequence). This CDR3 has 14 residues. CDR3 sequence: CASSSTRSEETQYF. Written as DNA, the CDR3 is TGTGCCAGCAGCTCCACTAGATCGGAAGAGACCCAGTACTTC.

This clonotype was seen more than once but under ten times. The chain uses TRBV4-1 and TRBJ1-2; D remains unclear. The CDR3 length is 12 residues. The germline V and J ends were trimmed by 3 bases and 5 bases, with 7 bases remaining between them. Per the germline V gene, CDR1 is MGHRA and CDR2 is YSYEKL. This CDR3 is CASSHNLYGYTF. CDR3 bases: TGCGCCAGCAGCCATAACTTATATGGCTACACCTTC.

This clonotype showed up many times. The rearrangement uses TRBV10-3 and TRBJ1-3; D remains unclear. CDR3 length: 13 residues. Germline V CDR1 and CDR2: ENHRY, SYGVKD. The germline V and J ends were trimmed by 2 bases and 4 bases, with 6 bases remaining between them. In nucleotides, the CDR3 is TGTGCCATCAGTGAGGGTTTCGGAAACACCATATATTTT. Its translation is CAISEGFGNTIYF.

The chain couples TRBV5-6 to TRBJ1-2, with 7 bases fitting TRBD1. Germline CDR1 is SGHDT and CDR2 is YYEEEE. With V trimmed by 4 bases and J by 8 bases, 11 bases remained unmatched. This CDR3 is built from 14 residues. The CDR3 region is CASSLDRALKGYTF. The CDR3 nucleotides read TGTGCCAGCAGCCTTGACAGGGCCTTGAAGGGCTACACCTTC.

This clonotype was detected only a few times. DNA of the CDR3: TGTGCCAGCAGCCCCTGGCGGGATGGAGAGACCCAGTACTTC. It codes for CASSPWRDGETQYF. The chain is built from TRBV7-9 and TRBJ2-5; TRBD2 is a possible D gene (6 bases). The V gene lost 5 bases and the J gene lost 4 bases, with 14 bases spanning the gap. This CDR3 spans 14 amino acids. Germline assignment: CDR1 SEHNR and CDR2 FQNEAQ (reference sequence).

The chain recombines TRBV12-3 or TRBV12-4 with TRBJ2-7; 12 bases align to TRBD1. Losses at the gene ends were 6 bases for V and 4 bases for J; bases not matched to a gene: 4. There are 14 residues in the CDR3. The CDR3 is CASRGTGGMYEQYF. The CDR3 coding sequence is TGTGCCAGCAGGGGGACAGGGGGCATGTACGAGCAGTACTTC.

This clonotype was observed many times. This chain links TRBV5-1 with TRBJ1-5; no clear D gene. Deletions cut 0 bases from V and 1 base from J, with 8 bases between. Per the germline V gene, CDR1 is SGHRS and CDR2 is YFSETQ. The CDR3 has 15 residues. In DNA, the CDR3 is TGCGCCAGCAGCTTGGCTCCCGGAAGCAATCAGCCCCAGCATTTT. Residues: CASSLAPGSNQPQHF.

This clonotype has a count of ten or more. The J gene is TRBJ2-7, the V gene TRBV28, with a tentative D call TRBD2 (6 bases). From germline, CDR1 is MDHEN and CDR2 SYDVKM. The CDR3 loop spans 13 amino acids. Trimming removed 11 bases at V and 2 bases at J, with 16 bases between. The CDR3 is CAGAGSPTYEQYF. CDR3 nucleotides: TGTGCCGGAGCGGGCTCTCCAACCTACGAGCAGTACTTC.

There are a few counts of this clonotype. This chain links TRBV2 with TRBJ2-1; 11 positions match TRBD2. This CDR3 has 15 residues. Germline trimming cut 6 bases from V and 4 bases from J; bases unmatched to any gene: 5. The germline V gene has CDR1 SNHLY and CDR2 FYNNEI. CDR3 sequence reads: CASSAGTSGYNEQFF. The CDR3 DNA sequence: TGTGCCAGCAGCGCCGGGACTAGCGGATACAATGAGCAGTTCTTC.

CDR3 residues: CAISGQDNQPQHF. CDR3 coding DNA: TGTGCCATCAGCGGACAGGACAATCAGCCCCAGCATTTT. The rearrangement uses TRBV10-3 and TRBJ1-5; 7 nucleotides match TRBD1. The germline V gene encodes CDR1 ENHRY and CDR2 SYGVKD. The CDR3 contains 13 residues. The V and J ends lost 6 bases and 3 bases, in that order; junction bases with no gene match: 2.

This clonotype was observed a few times. The chain uses TRBV5-1 and TRBJ1-6, with D perhaps TRBD1 (5 bases). The V end lost 0 bases, the J end lost 7 bases, and 8 bases lay between the germline ends. This CDR3 spans 14 amino acids. Germline lookup yields CDR1 SGHRS and CDR2 YFSETQ. CDR3 residues: CASSLDRLNSPLHF. Here the CDR3 DNA reads TGCGCCAGCAGCTTGGACAGGTTGAATTCACCCCTCCACTTT.

This chain joins TRBV12-3 or TRBV12-4 and TRBJ1-1; unclear D gene. V was shortened by 7 bases and J by 4 bases, with 22 bases between the two germline ends. The CDR3 has 16 residues. CDR3 bases: TGTGCCAGCACTCTCTTGGACGGAGTGGTAAGCACTGAAGCTTTCTTT. Protein: CASTLLDGVVSTEAFF.

The genes are TRBV7-9 and TRBJ1-1; D gene unclear. CDR1 and CDR2 (germline): SEHNR, FQNEAQ (reference sequence). V lost 0 bases and J lost 8, with 16 bases in between. The CDR3 loop spans 15 amino acids. CDR3 sequence reads: CASSLAIIDGEEAFF. CDR3 coding DNA: TGTGCCAGCAGCTTAGCGATAATTGACGGGGAGGAAGCTTTCTTT.

There are many counts of this clonotype. The chain employs TRBV9 and TRBJ1-1; D might be TRBD1 (6 bases). Germline assignment: CDR1 SGDLS and CDR2 YYNGEE. The CDR3 sequence is 14 residues long. V was clipped by 4 bases and J by 2 bases, with 12 bases between them. CDR3 coding DNA: TGTGCCAGCAGCTATTCACAGGGTAACACTGAAGCTTTCTTT. It translates to CASSYSQGNTEAFF. The variable domain in full, completed from reference TRBV9 and TRBJ1-1, reads DSGVTQTPKHLITATGQRVTLRCSPRSGDLSVYWYQQSLDQGLQFLIQYYNGEERAKGNILERFSAQQFPDLHSELNLSSLELGDSALYFCASSYSQGNTEAFFGQGTRLTVV.

This clonotype was counted only a few times. V usage is TRBV11-3 and J usage is TRBJ2-5, with D hard to call. This CDR3 comprises 15 residues. Germline assignment: CDR1 SGHNT and CDR2 YENEEA. V lost 4 bases and J 2 bases, leaving 14 bases between the germline ends. In DNA, the CDR3 is TGTGCCAGCAGCTCCTCCCCCGGATCTCAAGAGACCCAGTACTTC. This sequence encodes CASSSSPGSQETQYF.

This clonotype turned up a few times. J is TRBJ2-1 and V is TRBV7-2; 9 bases are a match to TRBD1. The V segment lost 4 bases and the J segment 7 bases; nucleotides outside the gene matches: 11. This CDR3 is built from 16 residues. Germline-derived CDR1 and CDR2 are SGHTA and FQGNSA. CDR3 nucleotides: TGTGCCAGCAGCTATGGGACAGGGCGCGGGAAGAATGAGCAGTTCTTC. Amino acid sequence: CASSYGTGRGKNEQFF.

V usage is TRBV3-1 and J usage is TRBJ1-3; TRBD1 might be the D (5 bases). Between the trimmed V and J ends, which lost 4 bases and 5 bases, there was a span of 12 bases. The CDR3 has 14 amino acids. Germline V gene lookup returns CDR1 LGHDT and CDR2 YNNKEL (reference sequence). In nucleotides, the CDR3 is TGTGCCAGCAGCCCGGACATGGAAAGAAACACCATATATTTT. It specifies CASSPDMERNTIYF.

This clonotype has just a few counts. This rearrangement joins TRBV12-5 to TRBJ1-3; D remains unclear. The CDR3 extends over 13 amino acids. Germline V gene data show CDR1 as LGHNT and CDR2 as FRNRAP. Between the trimmed V and J ends, which lost 1 base and 5 bases, there was a span of 6 bases. The CDR3 region is CASGLANRNTIYF. The CDR3, as DNA: TGTGCTAGTGGTTTGGCCAACCGAAACACCATATATTTT.

This clonotype was found a few times. The chain links TRBV20-1 to TRBJ1-2, with TRBD1 matching over 8 bases. J gave up 8 bases and V 6 bases, and 17 bases lay outside the gene matches. Germline values: CDR1 DFQATT, CDR2 SNEGSKA (reference sequence). The CDR3 extends over 15 amino acids. CDR3 protein: CSAIPNRRTGQGYTF. CDR3 DNA: TGCAGTGCGATACCCAACCGCCGGACAGGGCAAGGCTACACCTTC.

J is TRBJ2-1 and V is TRBV7-2, with 9 positions matching TRBD2. Germline CDR1 SGHTA, CDR2 FQGNSA. V lost 4 bases and J lost 6; bases outside the gene matches: 4. This CDR3 spans 14 amino acids. The CDR3 loop reads CASSWGLASNEQFF. The CDR3 coding sequence is TGTGCCAGCAGCTGGGGACTAGCTAGCAATGAGCAGTTCTTC.

This clonotype was observed at least ten times. This chain's CDR3 is CASRRTGYNSPLHF. Written as DNA, the CDR3 is TGTGCCAGCAGGCGGACAGGTTATAATTCACCCCTCCACTTT. The chain is built from TRBV7-2 and TRBJ1-6; 7 positions agree with TRBD1. The V gene's germline CDR1 is SGHTA and CDR2 FQGNSA. The V gene end was trimmed by 6 bases and the J gene end by 4 bases; junction bases not matched to a gene: 3. The CDR3 has 14 amino acids.

The chain uses TRBV9 and TRBJ2-5, with no clear D. The CDR3 sequence is 14 residues long. Germline CDR1 reads SGDLS; CDR2 reads YYNGEE. The V gene lost 7 bases and the J gene lost 0 bases, with 13 bases spanning the gap. The CDR3 sequence is CASGPHPYQETQYF. The DNA of the CDR3 is TGTGCCAGCGGACCACACCCGTACCAAGAGACCCAGTACTTC.

In this sample, this clonotype turned up a few times. A much more abundant neighbour one base away suggests this may be a read error. The V gene is TRBV7-8, the J gene TRBJ1-5; D gene ambiguous. Germline-derived CDR1 and CDR2 are SGHVS and FQNEAQ. V lost 1 base and J 5 bases, leaving 3 bases between the germline ends. There are 12 residues in the CDR3. The CDR3 protein is CASSLGDQPQHF. The CDR3 coding sequence is TGTGCCAGCAGCTTAGGGGATCAGCCCCAGCATTTT.